Below, 22 T cell receptor beta chains from the same sample are listed, as sequenced in a study of T cell changes during pregnancy in multiple sclerosis. Libraries were prepared by immunoSEQ multiplex PCR; TCRdb keeps only in-frame clonotypes and omits some of them. The table lists about 20,000 clones, around nine tenths of them singletons, with 5% to 6.5% in the top ten. This specimen was CD8+ T cells from peripheral blood mononuclear cells, taken in the second trimester of pregnancy. Every receptor here comes from a female donor in good health, enrolled as a control in a pregnancy study.

The chain joins TRBV19 to TRBJ2-1; 11 nucleotides agree with TRBD2. V lost 2 bases and J lost 2; bases outside the gene matches: 11. The CDR3 has 19 amino acids. Germline CDR1 reads LNHDA; CDR2 reads SQIVND (reference sequence). This CDR3 is CASSIISGGAGVTYNEQFF. CDR3 in DNA: TGTGCCAGTAGTATAATTAGCGGGGGGGCCGGGGTCACCTACAATGAGCAGTTCTTC.

The chain links TRBV6-6 to TRBJ1-1; 8 bases map to TRBD1. The V gene end was trimmed by 6 bases and the J gene end by 11 bases; junction bases not matched to a gene: 17. This CDR3 is 15 amino acids long. In germline, CDR1 is MNHNY, CDR2 SVGAGI (reference sequence). The CDR3 spells CASREPGQARWGAFF. The CDR3 region has the DNA TGTGCCAGCAGAGAACCGGGACAGGCCCGATGGGGGGCTTTCTTT.

The rearrangement joins TRBV7-8 to TRBJ2-6; D unclear. This CDR3 is built from 15 residues. V was shortened by 4 bases and J by 1 base, with 8 bases between the two germline ends. CDR1 and CDR2 from the germline V gene are SGHVS and FQNEAQ. The DNA of the CDR3 is TGTGCCAGCAGCTATGACATTTCTGGGGCCAACGTCCTGACTTTC. Translated: CASSYDISGANVLTF.

The rearrangement links TRBV28 to TRBJ1-3; D is unclear. The CDR3 contains 14 residues. Trimming shortened V by 3 bases and J by 3 bases, and 9 bases separated the two germline ends. The V gene's germline CDR1 is MDHEN and CDR2 SYDVKM. The CDR3 is CASSFLEFGNTIYF. CDR3 bases: TGTGCCAGCAGTTTTTTAGAGTTTGGAAACACCATATATTTT.

The chain has TRBV19 and TRBJ1-1; unclear D gene. Germline V gene data show CDR1 as LNHDA and CDR2 as SQIVND (reference sequence). The CDR3 totals 17 residues. Trimming took 1 base from V and 1 from J, leaving 16 bases between them. CDR3: CASSIVSGRVGNTEAFF. CDR3 in DNA: TGTGCCAGTAGTATAGTTTCAGGCCGAGTAGGGAACACTGAAGCTTTCTTT.

This clone was seen only once. The rearrangement uses TRBV9 and TRBJ2-1, with 11 bases fitting TRBD1. V shed 2 bases and J 7 bases; nucleotides not matched to a gene: 5. Germline CDR1 reads SGDLS; CDR2 reads YYNGEE. This CDR3 spans 15 amino acids. The CDR3 nucleotides read TGTGCCAGCAGCGTGAATGGACAGGGGGCTAATGAGCAGTTCTTC. Amino acid sequence: CASSVNGQGANEQFF.

The CDR3 is CASSFPASGRYTQYF. The CDR3 bases are TGTGCCAGCAGTTTTCCGGCTAGCGGAAGATATACGCAGTATTTT. The rearrangement links TRBV28 to TRBJ2-3; 7 nucleotides agree with TRBD2. V dropped 3 bases and J dropped 7; count of bases not matched to a gene: 10. This CDR3 comprises 15 residues. Per germline, CDR1 MDHEN and CDR2 SYDVKM.

The CDR3 reads CASSPGTVNTEAFF. CDR3 coding DNA: TGCGCCAGCAGCCCCGGGACAGTGAACACTGAAGCTTTCTTT. The chain carries TRBV4-1 and TRBJ1-1, with 7 bases aligning to TRBD1. Trimming at V came to 4 bases and at J to 0 bases, leaving 2 bases not matched to a gene. The CDR3 sequence is 14 residues long. Per germline, CDR1 MGHRA and CDR2 YSYEKL.

The rearrangement joins TRBV7-9 to TRBJ2-7; D is ambiguous. CDR1 SEHNR and CDR2 FQNEAQ come from the germline V gene (reference sequence). V gave up 0 bases and J gave up 0 bases, with 9 bases separating them. There are 15 residues in the CDR3. CDR3 sequence reads: CASSLALGISYEQYF. The CDR3 DNA follows: TGTGCCAGCAGCTTAGCGCTAGGTATCTCCTACGAGCAGTACTTC.

The V and J genes are TRBV7-9 and TRBJ2-2; maybe TRBD2 (5 bases). CDR3 length: 15 residues. Per the germline V gene, CDR1 is SEHNR and CDR2 is FQNEAQ (reference sequence). The V end was cut by 3 bases, the J end by 9 bases, with 17 bases between. The CDR3 is CASSFWTVRYRELFF. CDR3 coding DNA: TGTGCCAGCAGCTTTTGGACTGTAAGGTACCGGGAGCTGTTTTTT. Looking up the rest from reference TRBV7-9 and TRBJ2-2 gives the full variable domain: DTGVSQNPRHKITKRGQNVTFRCDPISEHNRLYWYRQTLGQGPEFLTYFQNEAQLEKSRLLSDRFSAERPKGSFSTLEIQRTEQGDSAMYLCASSFWTVRYRELFFGEGSRLTVL.

V usage is TRBV27 and J usage is TRBJ1-1; D not certain. V was pared by 3 bases and J by 0 bases, with 14 bases between. Germline CDR1 is MNHEY and CDR2 is SMNVEV (reference sequence). CDR3 length: 16 amino acids. The CDR3 bases are TGTGCCAGCAGTTTGTCTGGAGACCCTTTGAACACTGAAGCTTTCTTT. This gives the protein CASSLSGDPLNTEAFF.

This sequence joins TRBV27 and TRBJ1-5, with D hard to call. Trimming removed 5 bases from V and 6 bases from J, with 14 bases in between. Germline CDR1 and CDR2: MNHEY and SMNVEV (reference sequence). The CDR3 is 14 amino acids. The CDR3 here is CASSPLNAGQPQHF. DNA of the CDR3: TGTGCCAGCAGTCCTCTTAATGCGGGTCAGCCCCAGCATTTT.

The rearrangement links TRBV10-3 to TRBJ1-3; 7 bases map to TRBD1. In germline, CDR1 is ENHRY, CDR2 SYGVKD. V dropped 4 bases and J dropped 0; count of bases not matched to a gene: 0. CDR3 size: 14 residues. The CDR3 DNA reads as TGTGCCATCAGTGCAGGGGGCTCTGGAAACACCATATATTTT. Translating gives CAISAGGSGNTIYF.

The sample holds one count of this clone. The chain carries TRBV27 and TRBJ2-7, with D maybe TRBD2 (6 bases). The CDR3 loop spans 14 amino acids. V lost 5 bases to trimming and J lost 3 bases, with 14 bases between them. CDR1 and CDR2 (germline): MNHEY, SMNVEV (reference sequence). The CDR3 coding sequence is TGTGCCAGCAGTACCGTGGGACTTTTCTACGAGCAGTACTTC. Residues: CASSTVGLFYEQYF.

This chain connects TRBV30 to TRBJ1-1, with D possibly being TRBD1 (6 bases). The germline gives CDR1 GTSNPN, CDR2 SVGIG (reference sequence). This CDR3 is 11 amino acids long. Here the CDR3 reads CAGEGGTEAFF. In nucleotides, the CDR3 is TGTGCTGGGGAGGGGGGAACTGAAGCTTTCTTT.

This chain links TRBV4-2 with TRBJ2-2; 10 nucleotides agree with TRBD1. Germline V gene data show CDR1 as LGHNA and CDR2 as YNFKEQ. The CDR3 is made up of 15 amino acids. The trim removed 4 bases at V and 6 bases at J, leaving 5 bases unmatched. As DNA, the CDR3 is TGTGCCAGCAGCCTAGGACAGGGGGACTCCGGGGAGCTGTTTTTT. Translated, it gives CASSLGQGDSGELFF.

DNA for the CDR3: TGTGCCAGTTCCGGGATGGGATCCGAGCAGTACTTC. Its translation is CASSGMGSEQYF. The chain links TRBV19 to TRBJ2-7; D is possibly TRBD2 (5 bases). The ends were cut back, 8 bases at V and 6 bases at J, with 14 bases in the middle. The V gene's germline CDR1 is LNHDA and CDR2 SQIVND (reference sequence). The CDR3 totals 12 residues. The whole variable domain, filled in from reference TRBV19 and TRBJ2-7, reads DGGITQSPKYLFRKEGQNVTLSCEQNLNHDAMYWYRQDPGQGLRLIYYSQIVNDFQKGDIAEGYSVSREKKESFPLTVTSAQKNPTAFYLCASSGMGSEQYFGPGTRLTVT.

V is TRBV28 and J is TRBJ2-7, with a tentative D call TRBD2 (5 bases). The V gene's germline CDR1 is MDHEN and CDR2 SYDVKM. This CDR3 has 13 residues. The V end lost 10 bases, the J end lost 6 bases, and 19 bases lay between the germline ends. The CDR3 protein is CATMDPGGGEQYF. CDR3 DNA sequence: TGTGCCACCATGGACCCCGGAGGTGGCGAGCAGTACTTC. The full variable domain, its missing parts supplied by reference TRBV28 and TRBJ2-7, is DVKVTQSSRYLVKRTGEKVFLECVQDMDHENMFWYRQDPGLGLRLIYFSYDVKMKEKGDIPEGYSVSREKKERFSLILESASTNQTSMYLCATMDPGGGEQYFGPGTRLTVT.

The rearrangement joins TRBV19 to TRBJ2-7; perhaps TRBD2 as D (5 bases). Germline-derived CDR1 and CDR2 are LNHDA and SQIVND (reference sequence). This CDR3 spans 13 amino acids. Trimming shortened V by 2 bases and J by 3 bases, and 8 bases separated the two germline ends. The CDR3 here is CASSIIGDYEQYF. The CDR3 DNA is TGTGCCAGTAGTATAATCGGGGACTACGAGCAGTACTTC.

Only one count was recorded for this clone. J is TRBJ1-2 and V is TRBV27; 9 bases line up with TRBD1. The CDR3 is 16 residues long. With V trimmed by 5 bases and J by 3 bases, 10 bases remained unmatched. Per germline, CDR1 MNHEY and CDR2 SMNVEV (reference sequence). The CDR3 is CASSLTPDRGYYGYTF. The CDR3 DNA reads TGTGCCAGCAGTCTCACCCCTGACAGGGGGTACTATGGCTACACCTTC.

The chain carries TRBV7-3 and TRBJ2-1; TRBD1 is a possible D gene (5 bases). From germline, CDR1 is SGHTA and CDR2 FQGTGA. V was shortened by 5 bases and J by 11 bases, with 13 bases between the two germline ends. This CDR3 region has 12 residues. The CDR3 protein is CASSLEDRKQFF. DNA for the CDR3: TGTGCCAGCAGCCTAGAAGACAGAAAGCAGTTCTTC.

The chain employs TRBV27 and TRBJ1-1; 7 bases are a match to TRBD1. CDR1 MNHEY and CDR2 SMNVEV come from the germline V gene (reference sequence). J lost 0 bases, V lost 6 bases, and 4 bases had no gene match. CDR3 length equals 14 residues. Written as DNA, the CDR3 is TGTGCCAGCAGAAGACAGGGATTGAACACTGAAGCTTTCTTT. It yields the protein CASRRQGLNTEAFF.